The clone carrying this T cell receptor (beta chain) turned up a few times. Its target is unknown. Sequencing of DNA taken from cultured CD4+ T cells relied on the Oncomine TCR Beta short-read assay. Genomic DNA was taken out of cultured CD4+ T cells by extraction. In TCRdb, the PCR reads were re-called with MiXCR into one record per CDR3 protein. The sample carries approximately 21,000 distinct CDR3 sequences, 45% to 50% recorded once. This sample stems from a study of vaccination and CD4 T cells after COVID-19. The V gene's germline CDR1 is MDHEN and CDR2 SYDVKM. V was cut by 6 bases and J by 5 bases, with 16 bases left in between. The CDR3 runs 14 residues. Regarding treatment: 10-day PBMC culture with coronavirus spike peptide pools or control peptides (ViraFEST assay).

The sequenced sample consisted of cultured CD4+ T cells from blood. The chain uses TRBV28 and TRBJ2-5, with a possible D match to TRBD1 (8 bases). The receptor was isolated from a human donor with COVID-19. The CDR3 sequence: CASRSTQGGETQYF. CDR3 in DNA: TGTGCCAGCAGGTCTACACAGGGGGGGGAGACCCAGTACTTC. The whole variable domain, remainder taken from reference TRBV28 and TRBJ2-5, is DVKVTQSSRYLVKRTGEKVFLECVQDMDHENMFWYRQDPGLGLRLIYFSYDVKMKEKGDIPEGYSVSREKKERFSLILESASTNQTSMYLCASRSTQGGETQYFGPGTRLLVL.